The 2 T cell receptor beta chains below all came from one sample that was sequenced in a study. Adaptor-ligated barcode primers were used to amplify TRBV12-4/TRBJ1-2 clonotypes. TCRdb re-called the multiplex PCR reads with MiXCR, one entry per CDR3 protein. Counted here are around 800 distinct CDR3 sequences, 9.5% to 15% occurring once; the ten biggest clones make up about 40%. What was sequenced was naive CD4+ T cells sorted from blood. Subset reported: naive CD4+ T cells, CD4+CD45RA+CD25-. These receptor sequences come from a female donor with breast cancer.

The CDR3 loop reads CASSIRDRVGYTF. CDR3 nucleotides: TGTGCCAGCAGCATCAGGGACAGGGTAGGCTACACCTTC. The rearrangement links TRBV12-3 or TRBV12-4 to TRBJ1-2, with 9 positions matching TRBD1. The CDR3 loop spans 13 amino acids. The junction had 7 bases not matched to a gene; V was cut back by 6 bases and J by 8 bases.

In its sample, this clonotype ranks as large. The chain carries TRBV12-3 or TRBV12-4 and TRBJ1-2, with D tentatively TRBD1 (6 bases). Deletions cut 5 bases from V and 3 bases from J, with 10 bases between. The length of the CDR3 is 13 residues. The CDR3 DNA sequence: TGTGCCAGCAGTCAGGGGCGACACTATGGCTACACCTTC. Residues: CASSQGRHYGYTF.